The subject of this entry is one T cell receptor (beta chain). The data stem from a study of OX40 agonist ivuxolimab in advanced cancers. Sequenced by immunoSEQ multiplex PCR; TCRdb stores in-frame clones only, minus some. The table has around 62,000 clones, roughly 87% seen once; the top ten hold approximately 5.1%. Trimming took 6 bases from V and 0 from J, leaving 18 bases between them. The CDR3 runs 17 residues. The germline V gene encodes CDR1 LNHDA and CDR2 SQIVND (reference sequence). The gene calls are TRBV19 and TRBJ1-5; D uncertain. The starting material was CD4+ or CD8+ T cells sorted from blood, obtained in a trial of the OX40 agonist ivuxolimab. This receptor was taken from an adult with an advanced solid tumor such as melanoma, head and neck, liver or kidney cancer. CDR3 sequence reads: CASSEHPVAYSNQPQHF. The CDR3 nucleotides are TGTGCCAGTAGCGAGCATCCAGTAGCTTATAGCAATCAGCCCCAGCATTTT.